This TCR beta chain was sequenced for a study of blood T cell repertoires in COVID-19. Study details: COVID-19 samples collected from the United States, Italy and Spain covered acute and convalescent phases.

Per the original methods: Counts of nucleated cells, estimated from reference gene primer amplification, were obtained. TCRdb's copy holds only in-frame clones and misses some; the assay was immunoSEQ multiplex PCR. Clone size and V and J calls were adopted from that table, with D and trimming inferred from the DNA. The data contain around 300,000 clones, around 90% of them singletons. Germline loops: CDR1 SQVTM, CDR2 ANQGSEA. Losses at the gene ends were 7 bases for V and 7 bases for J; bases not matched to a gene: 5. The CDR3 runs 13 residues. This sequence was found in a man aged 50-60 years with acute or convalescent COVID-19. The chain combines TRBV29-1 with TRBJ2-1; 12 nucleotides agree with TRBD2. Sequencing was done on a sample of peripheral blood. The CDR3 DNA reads TGCAGCGGGACTAGCGGGGAGGGAAATGAGCAGTTCTTC. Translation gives CSGTSGEGNEQFF.